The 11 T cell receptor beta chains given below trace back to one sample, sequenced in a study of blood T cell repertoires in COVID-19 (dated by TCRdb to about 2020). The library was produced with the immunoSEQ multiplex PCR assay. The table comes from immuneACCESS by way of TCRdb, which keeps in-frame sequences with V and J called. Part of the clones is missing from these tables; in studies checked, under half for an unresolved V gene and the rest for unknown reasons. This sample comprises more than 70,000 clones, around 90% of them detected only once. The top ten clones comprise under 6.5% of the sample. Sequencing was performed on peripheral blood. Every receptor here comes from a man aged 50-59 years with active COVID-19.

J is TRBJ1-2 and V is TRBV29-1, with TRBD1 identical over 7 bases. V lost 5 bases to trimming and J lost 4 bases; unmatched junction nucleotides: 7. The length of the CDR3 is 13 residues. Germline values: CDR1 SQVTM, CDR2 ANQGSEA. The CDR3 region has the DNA TGCAGCGTTCAACCGGGACAGCTCTATGGCTACACCTTC. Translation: CSVQPGQLYGYTF.

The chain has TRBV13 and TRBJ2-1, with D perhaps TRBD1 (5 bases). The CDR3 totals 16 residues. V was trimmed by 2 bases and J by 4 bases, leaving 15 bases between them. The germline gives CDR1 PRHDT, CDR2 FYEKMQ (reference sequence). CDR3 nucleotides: TGTGCCAGCAGCTTAAGAACAGGTTTAAATTACAATGAGCAGTTCTTC. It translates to CASSLRTGLNYNEQFF.

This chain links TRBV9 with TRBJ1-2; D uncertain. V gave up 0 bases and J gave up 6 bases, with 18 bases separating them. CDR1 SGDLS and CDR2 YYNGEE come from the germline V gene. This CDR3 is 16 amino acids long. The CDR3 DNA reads TGTGCCAGCAGCGTAGTAGGCACAGCCTTTTCACATGGCTACACCTTC. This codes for CASSVVGTAFSHGYTF. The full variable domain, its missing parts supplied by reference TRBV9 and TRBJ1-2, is DSGVTQTPKHLITATGQRVTLRCSPRSGDLSVYWYQQSLDQGLQFLIQYYNGEERAKGNILERFSAQQFPDLHSELNLSSLELGDSALYFCASSVVGTAFSHGYTFGSGTRLTVV.

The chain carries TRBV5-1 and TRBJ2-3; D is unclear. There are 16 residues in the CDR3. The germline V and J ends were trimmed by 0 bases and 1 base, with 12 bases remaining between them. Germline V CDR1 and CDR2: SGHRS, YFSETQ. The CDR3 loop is CASSLGQAPRTDTQYF. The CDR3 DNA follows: TGCGCCAGCAGCTTGGGGCAGGCCCCCCGCACAGATACGCAGTATTTT.

The CDR3: CASSKGDRDHEQYF. For the CDR3, the DNA is TGTGCCAGCAGCAAGGGGGACAGGGACCACGAGCAGTACTTC. V is TRBV21-1 and J is TRBJ2-7; TRBD1 is the table's D call, not checked against the DNA. TRBV21-1 is deemed a pseudogene. This CDR3 region has 14 residues.

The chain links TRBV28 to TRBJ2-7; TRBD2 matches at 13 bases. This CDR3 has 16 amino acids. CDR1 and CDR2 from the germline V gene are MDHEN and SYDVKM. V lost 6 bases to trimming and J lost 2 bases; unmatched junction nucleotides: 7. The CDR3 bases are TGTGCCAGCAGCCACCAGGGACTAGCGGGACCCTACGAGCAGTACTTC. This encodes CASSHQGLAGPYEQYF.

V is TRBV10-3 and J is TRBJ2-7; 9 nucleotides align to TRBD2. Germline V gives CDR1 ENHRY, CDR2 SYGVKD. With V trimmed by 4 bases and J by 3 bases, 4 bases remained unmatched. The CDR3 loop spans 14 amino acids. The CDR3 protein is CAISGSGGLYEQYF. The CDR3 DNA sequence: TGTGCCATCAGTGGGAGCGGGGGGCTCTACGAGCAGTACTTC.

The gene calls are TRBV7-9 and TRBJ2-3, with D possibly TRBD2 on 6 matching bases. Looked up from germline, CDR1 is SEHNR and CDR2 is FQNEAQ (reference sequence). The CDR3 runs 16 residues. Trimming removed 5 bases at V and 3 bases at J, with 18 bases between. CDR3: CASSSSPGVSTDTQYF. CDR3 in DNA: TGTGCCAGCAGCAGTAGCCCGGGAGTTTCTACAGATACGCAGTATTTT.

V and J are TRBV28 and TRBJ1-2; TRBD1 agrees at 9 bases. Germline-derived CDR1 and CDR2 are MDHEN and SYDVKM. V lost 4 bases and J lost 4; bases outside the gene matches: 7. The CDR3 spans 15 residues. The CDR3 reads CASSSSTGGGYGYTF. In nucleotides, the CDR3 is TGTGCCAGCAGTTCGTCAACAGGGGGCGGCTATGGCTACACCTTC.

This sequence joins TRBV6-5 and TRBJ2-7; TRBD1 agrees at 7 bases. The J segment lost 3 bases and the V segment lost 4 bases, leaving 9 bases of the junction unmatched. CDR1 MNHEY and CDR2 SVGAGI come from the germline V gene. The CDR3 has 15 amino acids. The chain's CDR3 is CASSSTGQINYEQYF. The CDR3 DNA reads TGTGCCAGCAGTTCGACGGGACAGATAAACTACGAGCAGTACTTC.

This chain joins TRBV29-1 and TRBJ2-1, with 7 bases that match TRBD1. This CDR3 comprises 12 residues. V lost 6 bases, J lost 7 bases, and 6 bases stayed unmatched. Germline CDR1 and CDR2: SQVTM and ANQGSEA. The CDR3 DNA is TGCAGCGTGTCACAGGGGTTGAATGAGCAGTTCTTC. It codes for CSVSQGLNEQFF.